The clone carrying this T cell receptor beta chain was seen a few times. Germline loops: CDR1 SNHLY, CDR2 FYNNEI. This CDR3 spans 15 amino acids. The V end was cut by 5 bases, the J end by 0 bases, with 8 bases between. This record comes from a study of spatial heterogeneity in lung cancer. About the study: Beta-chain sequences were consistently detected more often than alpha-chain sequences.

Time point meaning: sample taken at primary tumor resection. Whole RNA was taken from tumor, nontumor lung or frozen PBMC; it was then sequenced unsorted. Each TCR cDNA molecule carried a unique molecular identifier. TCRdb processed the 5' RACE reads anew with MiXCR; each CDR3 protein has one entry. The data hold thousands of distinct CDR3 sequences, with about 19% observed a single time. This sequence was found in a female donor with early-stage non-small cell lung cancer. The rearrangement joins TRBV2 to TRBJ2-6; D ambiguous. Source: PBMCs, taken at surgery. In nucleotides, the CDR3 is TGTGCCAGCAGTCGTGGCTTCTCTGGGGCCAACGTCCTGACTTTC. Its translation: CASSRGFSGANVLTF.